This T cell receptor (beta chain) was observed in a study of cytomegalovirus exposure and HLA in healthy donors. Germline CDR1 SGHAT, CDR2 FQNNGV. V lost 2 bases, J lost 4 bases, and 1 base stayed unmatched. This CDR3 contains 14 residues. Study-level results: First-cohort TCR clusters were later found to tend to co-occur in the roughly 120 validation repertoires. The study listed roughly 160 cytomegalovirus-associated TCR beta chains. Usually a TCR sequence was rare, but some public TCRs were found in many donors.

Sequenced by immunoSEQ multiplex PCR; TCRdb stores in-frame clones only, minus some. The repertoire includes over 100,000 clones, 89% of them detected once, and 0.95% to 1.5% sits in the top ten. It was the roughly 110-subject validation cohort, separate from the roughly 700-subject first cohort, to which the donors belonged. Comments on this clone: Its specificity is not known. The identical CDR3 is also encoded by other nucleotide sequences in the sample.

The sequence derives from a woman aged 18-29 years in good health and CMV-seronegative. The sequenced material came from PBMCs. The chain couples TRBV11-2 to TRBJ2-3; 9 bases agree with TRBD2. CDR3 nucleotide sequence: TGTGCCAGCAGCTTAAGACTAGCGGCAGATACGCAGTATTTT. Encoded protein: CASSLRLAADTQYF. Together with reference TRBV11-2 and TRBJ2-3, the CDR3 gives the full variable domain: EAGVAQSPRYKIIEKRQSVAFWCNPISGHATLYWYQQILGQGPKLLIQFQNNGVVDDSQLPKDRFSAERLKGVDSTLKIQPAKLEDSAVYLCASSLRLAADTQYFGPGTRLTVL.